The present TCR beta chain was sequenced within a study of CD8+CD57+ T cells in acquired aplastic anemia. Study-wide background: Sorted CD4+ plus CD8+ cells gave DNA averaging roughly 2.9 ug.

The template for TCR beta VDJ and CDR3 sequence profiling was genomic DNA. Using its own MiXCR run on the reads, TCRdb lists one record per CDR3 protein. The sample lists roughly 150,000 distinct CDR3 sequences, approximately 40% occurring once. This clonotype was detected a few times. CDR1 is SEHNR, CDR2 FQNEAQ, per germline (reference sequence). The CDR3 is made up of 15 amino acids. The V gene lost 4 bases and the J gene lost 5 bases, with 17 bases spanning the gap. The clonotype comes from a human donor in good health. The chain is built from TRBV7-9 and TRBJ1-2; D not resolved. The sample taken for sequencing was sorted CD4+, CD8+, or CD8+CD57+ T cells (not recorded which) from PBMCs. CDR3 residues: CASSSLAGRTYGYTF. CDR3 DNA sequence: TGTGCCAGCAGCTCCCTGGCGGGCAGGACTTATGGCTACACCTTC.